The 18 T cell receptor beta chains given below trace back to one sample, sequenced in a study of CD8 T cells in Susac syndrome. An amount of RNA that ranged from roughly 0.45 to 1 ug was reverse transcribed with random hexamers. TCRdb re-called the immunoSEQ multiplex PCR reads with MiXCR, one entry per CDR3 protein. The data show around 120,000 distinct CDR3 sequences, less than 95% seen once. The sequenced sample was CD4+ T cells from PBMCs. The receptors were sampled from a human donor with multiple sclerosis.

V is TRBV5-1 and J is TRBJ2-6; D is unresolved. The germline V gene has CDR1 SGHRS and CDR2 YFSETQ. The CDR3 length is 15 residues. V was clipped by 4 bases and J by 0 bases, with 8 bases between them. The CDR3 region has the DNA TGCGCCAGCAGCGTTCCCCCCTCTGGGGCCAACGTCCTGACTTTC. Its translation: CASSVPPSGANVLTF.

This sequence joins TRBV7-3 and TRBJ1-2, with TRBD1 as a possible D gene (5 bases). Germline V gene data show CDR1 as SGHTA and CDR2 as FQGTGA. CDR3 size: 15 residues. Trimming took off 5 bases at V and 4 bases at J, with 17 bases between the two ends. The CDR3 DNA reads as TGTGCCAGCAGCCCCGACAGCTCCTCGGGCTATGGCTACACCTTC. Translation: CASSPDSSSGYGYTF.

V gene TRBV9 combines with J gene TRBJ2-5; tentative D call: TRBD2 (6 bases). The CDR3 runs 15 residues. Germline V lookup: CDR1 SGDLS, CDR2 YYNGEE. Trimming removed 0 bases at V and 5 bases at J, with 14 bases between. The CDR3 region has the DNA TGTGCCAGCAGCGTAGTGGGGACGAGCGGGGAGACCCAGTACTTC. Amino acid sequence: CASSVVGTSGETQYF. Variable domain in full (rest from reference TRBV9 and TRBJ2-5): DSGVTQTPKHLITATGQRVTLRCSPRSGDLSVYWYQQSLDQGLQFLIQYYNGEERAKGNILERFSAQQFPDLHSELNLSSLELGDSALYFCASSVVGTSGETQYFGPGTRLLVL.

The chain couples TRBV20-1 to TRBJ2-5; 9 bases agree with TRBD2. From germline, CDR1 is DFQATT and CDR2 SNEGSKA (reference sequence). This CDR3 region has 15 residues. J gave up 5 bases and V 1 base, and 8 bases lay outside the gene matches. This chain's CDR3 is CSARGGAGGRETQYF. CDR3 DNA sequence: TGCAGTGCTAGAGGGGGCGCGGGAGGGAGGGAGACCCAGTACTTC.

This clonotype was detected once. The gene calls are TRBV6-2 or TRBV6-3 and TRBJ1-5; D is undetermined. The CDR3 consists of 14 residues. The V gene's germline CDR1 is MNHEY and CDR2 SVGEGT. V lost 7 bases, J lost 6 bases, and 16 bases lay in between. The CDR3 DNA reads TGTGCCAGCACACCCTCCCCAGTGGGTCAGCCCCAGCATTTT. This codes for CASTPSPVGQPQHF.

The chain couples TRBV7-9 to TRBJ1-1; D might be TRBD1 (6 bases). V gave up 1 base and J gave up 3 bases, with 12 bases separating them. The CDR3 is 15 residues long. Germline V gene sequence: CDR1 SEHNR, CDR2 FQNEAQ (reference sequence). The CDR3 sequence is CASSLGGAGDTEAFF. Here the CDR3 DNA reads TGTGCCAGCAGCTTAGGGGGGGCGGGCGACACTGAAGCTTTCTTT.

The chain combines TRBV20-1 with TRBJ1-1; 7 positions match TRBD1. Trimming removed 6 bases from V and 0 bases from J; junction bases left unmatched: 10. Looked up from germline, CDR1 is DFQATT and CDR2 is SNEGSKA (reference sequence). This CDR3 contains 15 residues. CDR3 region: CSAGQTRPMNTEAFF. The CDR3 DNA follows: TGCAGTGCGGGACAGACACGGCCAATGAACACTGAAGCTTTCTTT.

CDR3 nucleotide sequence: TGTGCCAGCTCACCAGGCAACAGCGCTAACTATGGCTACACCTTC. The encoded protein is CASSPGNSANYGYTF. The rearrangement joins TRBV18 to TRBJ1-2; no clear D gene. The length of the CDR3 is 15 residues. Germline CDR1 and CDR2: KGHSH and LQKENI. The V gene lost 2 bases and the J gene lost 0 bases, with 10 bases spanning the gap.

The CDR3 sequence: CAWKPTGTSGRSEQFF. The CDR3 coding sequence is TGTGCCTGGAAGCCCACCGGGACTAGCGGGAGATCAGAGCAGTTCTTC. V and J are TRBV30 and TRBJ2-1; 14 bases align to TRBD2. V shed 4 bases and J 10 bases; nucleotides not matched to a gene: 12. Germline lookup yields CDR1 GTSNPN and CDR2 SVGIG (reference sequence). This CDR3 has 16 residues.

The rearrangement joins TRBV5-1 to TRBJ1-1; the D is unclear. Between the trimmed V and J ends, which lost 0 bases and 1 base, there was a span of 16 bases. The CDR3 runs 17 residues. Looked up from germline, CDR1 is SGHRS and CDR2 is YFSETQ. The CDR3 nucleotides are TGCGCCAGCAGCTTGGGGCACTCGGGGATGGGGAACACTGAAGCTTTCTTT. Its translation: CASSLGHSGMGNTEAFF. The full variable domain, rest sourced from reference TRBV5-1 and TRBJ1-1, is KAGVTQTPRYLIKTRGQQVTLSCSPISGHRSVSWYQQTPGQGLQFLFEYFSETQRNKGNFPGRFSGRQFSNSRSEMNVSTLELGDSALYLCASSLGHSGMGNTEAFFGQGTRLTVV.

The rearrangement links TRBV12-3 or TRBV12-4 to TRBJ2-2; TRBD1 matches at 8 bases. This CDR3 spans 15 amino acids. V was clipped by 6 bases and J by 0 bases; unmatched bases: 3. CDR3 in DNA: TGTGCCAGCAGCCCAGGGGGCTCGAACACCGGGGAGCTGTTTTTT. Its translation is CASSPGGSNTGELFF.

V is TRBV6-5 and J is TRBJ2-7, with 7 bases matching TRBD1. With V trimmed by 6 bases and J by 2 bases, 7 bases remained unmatched. The CDR3 has 14 amino acids. The germline V gene encodes CDR1 MNHEY and CDR2 SVGAGI. CDR3 in amino acids: CASRTYRGTYEQYF. The CDR3 DNA follows: TGTGCCAGCAGGACCTACAGGGGAACCTACGAGCAGTACTTC.

This clonotype was recorded once. The chain recombines TRBV6-1 with TRBJ2-2; 7 bases are shared with TRBD2. This CDR3 spans 17 amino acids. The V gene's germline CDR1 is MNHNS and CDR2 SASEGT. V lost 5 bases, J lost 0 bases, and 9 bases stayed unmatched. The CDR3 bases are TGTGCCAGCAGTAGTCCGACTAGCATGTCGAACACCGGGGAGCTGTTTTTT. Translating gives CASSSPTSMSNTGELFF.

The chain couples TRBV20-1 to TRBJ2-1; 11 bases match TRBD2. CDR3 size: 14 residues. The V and J ends lost 6 bases and 3 bases, in that order; junction bases with no gene match: 4. Germline-derived CDR1 and CDR2 are DFQATT and SNEGSKA (reference sequence). The CDR3 is CSATLAGDYNEQFF. The DNA for the CDR3 is TGCAGTGCCACACTAGCGGGAGACTACAATGAGCAGTTCTTC.

The rearrangement uses TRBV30 and TRBJ2-1; TRBD1 matches 8 bases. Trimming cost V 3 bases and J 9 bases; bases outside gene matches: 4. Germline V gene sequence: CDR1 GTSNPN, CDR2 SVGIG (reference sequence). There are 12 residues in the CDR3. CDR3 loop: CAWSFGQGEQFF. CDR3 sequence (DNA): TGTGCCTGGAGCTTCGGACAGGGTGAGCAGTTCTTC.

The gene calls are TRBV3-1 and TRBJ2-5; D ambiguous. CDR3 size: 12 residues. Germline V lookup: CDR1 LGHDT, CDR2 YNNKEL (reference sequence). V shed 3 bases and J shed 4 bases, with 6 bases lying between them. CDR3 bases: TGTGCCAGCAGCCAGGAAGGAGAGACCCAGTACTTC. This gives the protein CASSQEGETQYF.

The rearrangement links TRBV19 to TRBJ1-2; 10 positions agree with TRBD1. The V gene's germline CDR1 is LNHDA and CDR2 SQIVND (reference sequence). The V and J ends lost 9 bases and 2 bases, in that order; junction bases with no gene match: 3. The CDR3 extends over 13 amino acids. This CDR3 is CASDRGQNYGYTF. The CDR3, as DNA: TGTGCCAGCGACAGGGGGCAGAACTATGGCTACACCTTC.

V is TRBV7-2 and J is TRBJ2-3; 7 bases map to TRBD2. Germline lookup yields CDR1 SGHTA and CDR2 FQGNSA. V lost 5 bases, J lost 2 bases, and 10 bases stayed unmatched. The CDR3 extends over 16 amino acids. The CDR3 nucleotides read TGTGCCAGCAGCAAGGTGTCTCTAGCGGCCACAGATACGCAGTATTTT. This sequence encodes CASSKVSLAATDTQYF.